This entry lists 26 T cell receptor beta chains sequenced from one sample in a study of CD8 T cells in ankylosing spondylitis. TCRdb called the 5' RACE reads again in MiXCR, with one record for every CDR3 protein. This sample has some 270,000 distinct CDR3 sequences, with roughly 18% found just once. The sequencing input was blood, either unsorted or a sorted T cell fraction (not recorded which). The receptors shown here come from a male donor with ankylosing spondylitis or in good health (not recorded which).

This chain uses TRBV27 with TRBJ2-7; D unclear. Germline CDR1 reads MNHEY; CDR2 reads SMNVEV (reference sequence). V was pared by 4 bases and J by 6 bases, with 25 bases between. This CDR3 is 17 amino acids long. As DNA, the CDR3 is TGTGCCAGCAGTTCCCCGCCCGTAGTCGGATCGCGTGGCGAGCAGTACTTC. Translating it yields CASSSPPVVGSRGEQYF.

This chain uses TRBV12-3 or TRBV12-4 with TRBJ2-3, with D possibly TRBD2 on 6 matching bases. Trimming took 7 bases from V and 0 from J, leaving 20 bases between them. The CDR3 is 17 amino acids. The CDR3 DNA reads as TGTGCCAGCATCGGAGGGGAAAAGCTGACTAGCACAGATACGCAGTATTTT. Translation gives CASIGGEKLTSTDTQYF.

J is TRBJ2-2 and V is TRBV7-9, with D possibly matching TRBD2 (6 bases). Germline lookup yields CDR1 SEHNR and CDR2 FQNEAQ (reference sequence). This CDR3 is 12 amino acids long. V was trimmed by 10 bases and J by 5 bases, leaving 11 bases between them. The CDR3 region has the DNA TGTGCCAACGACCTAGCGACCGGGGAGCTGTTTTTT. Protein: CANDLATGELFF.

This clonotype was counted only a few times. The rearrangement uses TRBV27 and TRBJ2-7; possibly TRBD2 for D (5 bases). The CDR3 has 14 amino acids. V was shortened by 6 bases and J by 1 base, with 13 bases between the two germline ends. CDR1 and CDR2 from the germline V gene are MNHEY and SMNVEV (reference sequence). The CDR3 reads CASSPVGGSYEQYF. For the CDR3, the DNA is TGTGCCAGCAGCCCTGTCGGAGGATCCTACGAGCAGTACTTC.

Ten or more counts support this clonotype. The J gene is TRBJ2-7, the V gene TRBV7-2; the match to TRBD1 covers 7 bases. V shed 1 base and J 1 base; nucleotides not matched to a gene: 7. The CDR3 loop spans 16 amino acids. Germline V CDR1 and CDR2: SGHTA, FQGNSA. CDR3: CASSLVVDRPSYEQYF. CDR3 nucleotide sequence: TGTGCCAGCAGCTTAGTAGTGGACAGGCCATCCTACGAGCAGTACTTC.

The chain joins TRBV11-2 to TRBJ2-1, with a tentative D call TRBD2 (6 bases). From germline, CDR1 is SGHAT and CDR2 FQNNGV. V shed 5 bases and J shed 6 bases, with 14 bases lying between them. This CDR3 spans 14 amino acids. CDR3 DNA: TGTGCCAGCAGCCGCTTAGGGACTGTCAATGAGCAGTTCTTC. This translates into CASSRLGTVNEQFF.

The chain links TRBV10-2 to TRBJ2-2; possible D gene TRBD2, 5 bases. V was clipped by 4 bases and J by 0 bases, with 9 bases between them. The CDR3 sequence is 15 residues long. Germline V gene data show CDR1 as WSHSY and CDR2 as SAAADI. The CDR3 spells CASSALAPNTGELFF. The DNA of the CDR3 is TGCGCCAGCAGTGCTCTAGCCCCGAACACCGGGGAGCTGTTTTTT.

The V gene is TRBV19, the J gene TRBJ2-1, with D unresolved. The CDR3 covers 13 residues. V lost 1 base, J lost 3 bases, and 4 bases lay in between. Germline CDR1 is LNHDA and CDR2 is SQIVND (reference sequence). For the CDR3, the DNA is TGTGCCAGTAGTATAGCTAGCTACAATGAGCAGTTCTTC. Its translation: CASSIASYNEQFF.

The chain is built from TRBV25-1 and TRBJ2-7; the D gene could be TRBD1 or TRBD2 (6 bases each). V lost 3 bases and J lost 2, with 17 bases in between. This CDR3 comprises 16 residues. Germline CDR1 and CDR2: MGHDK and SYGVNS. CDR3 bases: TGTGCCAGCAGTGAGAAAGGGGGGCCGAAGACCTACGAGCAGTACTTC. This translates into CASSEKGGPKTYEQYF.

Details on this clonotype: An end of the junction does not agree with germline; a read error may underlie this. V and J are TRBV7-7 and TRBJ2-5; D possibly uses TRBD1 or TRBD2 (6 bases each). The CDR3 extends over 16 amino acids. Germline values: CDR1 SSHAT, CDR2 FNYEAQ (reference sequence). CDR3 DNA sequence: TGTGCTAGCAGCCCGCTGCCGGGGGCCGATTTTGAGACCCAGTACTTC. It yields the protein CASSPLPGADFETQYF.

V and J are TRBV7-2 and TRBJ2-7; no definite D call. Germline CDR1 reads SGHTA; CDR2 reads FQGNSA. The CDR3 is 17 amino acids. V dropped 0 bases and J dropped 1 base, with 16 bases sitting between them. CDR3 DNA: TGTGCCAGCAGCTTAGCGCCCCCGGGTCGACTTTCCTACGAGCAGTACTTC. Amino acid sequence: CASSLAPPGRLSYEQYF.

The chain uses TRBV27 and TRBJ2-7, with TRBD2 matching over 7 bases. This CDR3 comprises 15 residues. V shed 3 bases and J 5 bases; nucleotides not matched to a gene: 10. From germline, CDR1 is MNHEY and CDR2 SMNVEV (reference sequence). CDR3 sequence (DNA): TGTGCCAGCAGTTTGGGGACTACAACTGCCGACGAGCAGTACTTC. The encoded protein is CASSLGTTTADEQYF.

This clonotype was detected ten times or more. The rearrangement uses TRBV27 and TRBJ1-1; the D gene is possibly TRBD1 (5 bases). V dropped 3 bases and J dropped 3 bases, with 11 bases sitting between them. This CDR3 spans 14 amino acids. Germline assignment: CDR1 MNHEY and CDR2 SMNVEV (reference sequence). CDR3 in amino acids: CASSFFGGHTEAFF. CDR3 coding DNA: TGTGCCAGCAGTTTTTTCGGGGGTCACACTGAAGCTTTCTTT.

The genes are TRBV4-3 and TRBJ2-1; D is perhaps TRBD2 (5 bases). The CDR3 length is 15 residues. The V gene's germline CDR1 is LGHNA and CDR2 YSLEER. Trimming shortened V by 4 bases and J by 0 bases, and 10 bases separated the two germline ends. The CDR3 spells CASSRERSSYNEQFF. CDR3 DNA: TGCGCCAGCAGCCGCGAGCGGAGCTCCTACAATGAGCAGTTCTTC.

This clonotype showed up many times. The gene calls are TRBV7-6 and TRBJ1-1, with D possibly matching TRBD1 (5 bases). The CDR3 loop spans 12 amino acids. V shed 1 base and J shed 7 bases, with 7 bases lying between them. In germline, CDR1 is SGHVS, CDR2 FNYEAQ. CDR3 residues: CASSLGRGEAFF. The CDR3 DNA sequence: TGTGCCAGCAGCTTAGGTAGGGGTGAAGCTTTCTTT.

This chain links TRBV6-5 with TRBJ1-1; D possibly corresponds to TRBD1 (6 bases). Germline CDR1 and CDR2: MNHEY and SVGAGI. The CDR3 loop spans 14 amino acids. Trimming shortened V by 2 bases and J by 1 base, and 8 bases separated the two germline ends. CDR3 amino acids: CASSYGTPNTEAFF. The CDR3 region has the DNA TGTGCCAGCAGTTACGGGACACCGAACACTGAAGCTTTCTTT.

The rearrangement uses TRBV6-1 and TRBJ2-3, with D tentatively TRBD1 (7 bases). Germline CDR1 MNHNS, CDR2 SASEGT. The CDR3 extends over 19 amino acids. Trimming removed 1 base from V and 7 bases from J, with 27 bases in between. CDR3 sequence reads: CASSEGEGVGGPGGHTQYF. The CDR3 region has the DNA TGTGCCAGCAGTGAAGGGGAAGGCGTGGGGGGTCCAGGGGGGCATACGCAGTATTTT.

The chain carries TRBV29-1 and TRBJ2-7, with D possibly being TRBD2 (6 bases). V was cut by 3 bases and J by 2 bases, with 17 bases left in between. The CDR3 runs 15 residues. CDR1 is SQVTM, CDR2 ANQGSEA, per germline. The CDR3 loop reads CSVEAGRGSPYEQYF. CDR3 sequence (DNA): TGCAGCGTTGAGGCGGGTCGGGGGTCCCCCTACGAGCAGTACTTC.

This clonotype has ten or more counts. V and J are TRBV29-1 and TRBJ1-2, with unresolved D. The V and J ends lost 6 bases and 8 bases respectively, with 13 bases between them. This CDR3 contains 11 residues. Germline-derived CDR1 and CDR2 are SQVTM and ANQGSEA. The CDR3 reads CSVRDHGGYTF. For the CDR3, the DNA is TGCAGCGTGCGGGATCACGGGGGCTACACCTTC.

The chain employs TRBV10-3 and TRBJ2-1; TRBD1 might be the D (5 bases). The CDR3 is 13 amino acids. Germline assignment: CDR1 ENHRY and CDR2 SYGVKD. V was pared by 6 bases and J by 0 bases, with 6 bases between. The CDR3 region has the DNA TGTGCCATCAGGCAGGGCTCCTACAATGAGCAGTTCTTC. Its translation: CAIRQGSYNEQFF.

J is TRBJ2-1 and V is TRBV12-3 or TRBV12-4; D possibly matches TRBD1 or TRBD2 (5 bases each). V lost 11 bases and J lost 7, with 18 bases in between. This CDR3 is built from 13 residues. The CDR3, as DNA: TGTGCCTGCATGGGGGTATCGGGTAATGAGCAGTTCTTC. Its translation: CACMGVSGNEQFF.

The chain employs TRBV7-9 and TRBJ2-1; the D gene could be TRBD1 or TRBD2 (5 bases each). The CDR3 length is 14 residues. Per germline, CDR1 SEHNR and CDR2 FQNEAQ (reference sequence). V was cut by 3 bases and J by 6 bases, with 12 bases left in between. The CDR3 spells CASSFLRGGNEQFF. The DNA of the CDR3 is TGTGCCAGCAGCTTTCTGAGGGGTGGCAATGAGCAGTTCTTC.

J is TRBJ2-5 and V is TRBV27, with D maybe TRBD2 (6 bases). Germline CDR1 and CDR2: MNHEY and SMNVEV (reference sequence). This CDR3 has 14 amino acids. Between the trimmed V and J ends, which lost 5 bases and 2 bases, there was a span of 12 bases. The CDR3 region has the DNA TGTGCCAGCAGTACGCAGGGAGGACAAGAGACCCAGTACTTC. This encodes CASSTQGGQETQYF.

The rearrangement uses TRBV20-1 and TRBJ1-1; D remains ambiguous. CDR3 length: 12 amino acids. Germline V lookup: CDR1 DFQATT, CDR2 SNEGSKA (reference sequence). V was trimmed by 4 bases and J by 1 base, leaving 7 bases between them. CDR3 in amino acids: CSANDPNTEAFF. The CDR3 DNA reads as TGCAGTGCTAATGACCCGAACACTGAAGCTTTCTTT.

This clonotype was detected only a few times. The chain joins TRBV20-1 to TRBJ2-1; TRBD2 matches 8 bases. This CDR3 has 15 amino acids. Germline CDR1 reads DFQATT; CDR2 reads SNEGSKA (reference sequence). V shed 5 bases, J shed 3 bases, and the junction held 9 bases outside the gene matches. As DNA, the CDR3 is TGCAGTGCTCCACCCATAGCGGGGCACTACAATGAGCAGTTCTTC. This translates into CSAPPIAGHYNEQFF.

The chain combines TRBV19 with TRBJ2-2; the D is unclear. The CDR3 loop spans 13 amino acids. Germline values: CDR1 LNHDA, CDR2 SQIVND (reference sequence). Trimming shortened V by 0 bases and J by 7 bases, and 6 bases separated the two germline ends. The CDR3 reads CASSIDPIGELFF. CDR3 DNA sequence: TGTGCCAGTAGTATAGATCCCATCGGGGAGCTGTTTTTT.